The 28 T cell receptor beta chains in this list originate from one sample, sequenced in a study of shared clonotypes between healthy human individuals. Here immunoSEQ multiplex PCR was the method, and the copy in TCRdb shows in-frame clones only, minus some. The sample shows about 2.1 million clones, around 93% of them seen only once. The naive CD8 population came from CD45RO-negative cells selected for CCR7, without terminally differentiated effector memory CD45RA+ cells. Sequenced: naive CD8+ T cells from PBMCs. These receptors came from a man between 18 and 35 years old in good health. Some clones in this sample may be carry-over from other donors' samples.

The chain combines TRBV7-8 with TRBJ2-7; D remains ambiguous. The germline V gene has CDR1 SGHVS and CDR2 FQNEAQ. V was trimmed by 6 bases and J by 3 bases, leaving 18 bases between them. The CDR3 is 15 residues long. The CDR3: CASSPIGWAYYEQYF. The CDR3 DNA reads TGTGCCAGCAGTCCCATTGGGTGGGCTTACTACGAGCAGTACTTC.

The rearrangement links TRBV6-1 to TRBJ1-1, with D perhaps matching TRBD1 (6 bases). CDR3 size: 17 residues. Germline values: CDR1 MNHNS, CDR2 SASEGT. The V end was cut by 3 bases, the J end by 10 bases, with 27 bases between. DNA of the CDR3: TGTGCCAGCAGTGATATTTCTGACTCCGGGACAACGGTGGGAGCTTTCTTT. As protein: CASSDISDSGTTVGAFF.

The CDR3 DNA reads as TGTGCCAGCAGTGAAAAGGTTAGGGACAGGCCGTACGAGCAGTACTTC. Protein: CASSEKVRDRPYEQYF. The chain uses TRBV2 and TRBJ2-7, with TRBD1 matching 8 bases. The CDR3 has 16 residues. Germline V CDR1 and CDR2: SNHLY, FYNNEI. With 2 bases clipped from V and 4 bases from J, the junction kept 10 bases outside the gene matches.

This chain connects TRBV19 to TRBJ1-1; D gene ambiguous. Trimming pared 7 bases from V and 3 bases from J, leaving 15 bases between. This CDR3 is 14 amino acids long. Germline CDR1 and CDR2: LNHDA and SQIVND (reference sequence). CDR3 sequence: CASMPRRRDTEAFF. CDR3 in DNA: TGTGCCAGTATGCCAAGAAGGAGAGACACTGAAGCTTTCTTT.

The chain combines TRBV25-1 with TRBJ2-1, with D perhaps assigned TRBD1 or TRBD2 (5 bases each). Germline values: CDR1 MGHDK, CDR2 SYGVNS. The V and J ends lost 4 bases and 9 bases respectively, with 7 bases between them. The CDR3 length is 11 residues. DNA for the CDR3: TGTGCCAGCAGTGGTGGGGGTGAGCAGTTCTTC. This sequence encodes CASSGGGEQFF.

This clone has a single count. In DNA, the CDR3 is TGTGCCAGCAGCCCGCGGGGGGGACAGCCAATTAACACTGAAGCTTTCTTT. This translates into CASSPRGGQPINTEAFF. The chain employs TRBV11-2 and TRBJ1-1; 7 nucleotides agree with TRBD1. After removal of 5 bases from V and 2 bases from J, the junction contained 14 bases not matched to a gene. The CDR3 runs to 17 residues. Germline values: CDR1 SGHAT, CDR2 FQNNGV.

The chain uses TRBV27 and TRBJ1-1; possibly TRBD1 for D (6 bases). Germline lookup yields CDR1 MNHEY and CDR2 SMNVEV (reference sequence). The V end lost 4 bases, the J end lost 6 bases, and 18 bases lay between the germline ends. This CDR3 comprises 15 residues. In nucleotides, the CDR3 is TGTGCCAGCAGTTCTTATTCGGACAGCTTAGCTGAAGCTTTCTTT. Its protein product is CASSSYSDSLAEAFF.

Concerning this clone itself: Other DNA sequences within the sample encode an identical CDR3. The chain has TRBV5-6 and TRBJ2-5; possible D gene TRBD2, 5 bases. Trimming cost V 0 bases and J 5 bases, with 8 bases left between them. From germline, CDR1 is SGHDT and CDR2 YYEEEE. The CDR3 is 13 residues long. The CDR3 DNA follows: TGTGCCAGCAGCTTGGCCGGCGGGGAGACCCAGTACTTC. Protein sequence: CASSLAGGETQYF. The full variable domain, with the rest looked up from reference TRBV5-6 and TRBJ2-5, is DAGVTQSPTHLIKTRGQQVTLRCSPKSGHDTVSWYQQALGQGPQFIFQYYEEEERQRGNFPDRFSGHQFPNYSSELNVNALLLGDSALYLCASSLAGGETQYFGPGTRLLVL.

The chain couples TRBV11-2 to TRBJ2-5; TRBD2 agrees at 8 bases. Unmatched junction bases numbered 2, after V lost 1 base and J lost 4 bases. The germline V gene has CDR1 SGHAT and CDR2 FQNNGV. CDR3 length equals 14 residues. This CDR3 is CASSLGTSRETQYF. The DNA for the CDR3 is TGTGCCAGCAGCTTAGGGACTAGCAGAGAGACCCAGTACTTC.

The chain uses TRBV9 and TRBJ1-2, with TRBD1 identical over 7 bases. This CDR3 has 15 amino acids. Germline V lookup: CDR1 SGDLS, CDR2 YYNGEE. Germline trimming cut 0 bases from V and 8 bases from J; bases unmatched to any gene: 10. The CDR3 is CASSVAVGGFEGYTF. As DNA, the CDR3 is TGTGCCAGCAGCGTAGCGGTAGGGGGCTTCGAAGGCTACACCTTC.

This rearrangement joins TRBV7-8 to TRBJ2-3; TRBD1 matches 7 bases. The J segment lost 2 bases and the V segment lost 7 bases, leaving 6 bases of the junction unmatched. This CDR3 spans 14 amino acids. Germline CDR1 and CDR2: SGHVS and FQNEAQ. The CDR3 DNA sequence: TGTGCCAGCATCGATACAGGGGACACAGATACGCAGTATTTT. Translating gives CASIDTGDTDTQYF.

The chain is built from TRBV9 and TRBJ2-1, with 8 bases lining up with TRBD1. The CDR3 sequence is 15 residues long. Germline-derived CDR1 and CDR2 are SGDLS and YYNGEE. The junction had 12 bases not matched to a gene; V was cut back by 4 bases and J by 9 bases. The CDR3 protein is CASSPTGTGVSEQFF. CDR3 coding DNA: TGTGCCAGCAGCCCTACCGGGACAGGTGTTAGTGAGCAGTTCTTC.

The V and J genes are TRBV11-2 and TRBJ2-5; 7 positions agree with TRBD2. Germline V gene lookup returns CDR1 SGHAT and CDR2 FQNNGV. The V and J ends lost 0 bases and 1 base, in that order; junction bases with no gene match: 17. This CDR3 contains 20 residues. The CDR3 DNA reads as TGTGCCAGCAGCTTAGAGGCGGTGGTAGCGGGCCTCTCGGGCCAAGAGACCCAGTACTTC. Translation: CASSLEAVVAGLSGQETQYF. Supplemented by reference TRBV11-2 and TRBJ2-5, the full variable domain reads EAGVAQSPRYKIIEKRQSVAFWCNPISGHATLYWYQQILGQGPKLLIQFQNNGVVDDSQLPKDRFSAERLKGVDSTLKIQPAKLEDSAVYLCASSLEAVVAGLSGQETQYFGPGTRLLVL.

J is TRBJ2-1 and V is TRBV6-5; 7 bases line up with TRBD1. Per germline, CDR1 MNHEY and CDR2 SVGAGI. V gave up 6 bases and J gave up 1 base; unmatched junction bases: 3. This CDR3 contains 14 residues. CDR3 in DNA: TGTGCCAGCAGCCCACAGGGGTCCTACAATGAGCAGTTCTTC. This encodes CASSPQGSYNEQFF.

This CDR3 is CASSTTSGRASLTDTQYF. The CDR3 DNA reads as TGTGCCAGCAGTACCACTAGCGGGAGGGCAAGTTTGACAGATACGCAGTATTTT. V gene TRBV27 combines with J gene TRBJ2-3, with TRBD2 matching 13 bases. The V gene end was trimmed by 5 bases and the J gene end by 3 bases; junction bases not matched to a gene: 11. Germline V lookup: CDR1 MNHEY, CDR2 SMNVEV (reference sequence). The CDR3 consists of 18 residues.

The count of this clone is one. The V call is TRBV7-9, the J call TRBJ2-1; 9 bases align to TRBD2. This CDR3 is 16 amino acids long. V dropped 5 bases and J dropped 6; count of bases not matched to a gene: 11. Germline CDR1 SEHNR, CDR2 FQNEAQ (reference sequence). The chain's CDR3 is CASSPEGLAMGNEQFF. DNA of the CDR3: TGTGCCAGCAGCCCAGAGGGACTAGCTATGGGCAATGAGCAGTTCTTC.

The chain uses TRBV6-1 and TRBJ1-1, with no clear D. CDR1 is MNHNS, CDR2 SASEGT, per germline. The CDR3 is 13 amino acids. Trimming pared 11 bases from V and 4 bases from J, leaving 17 bases between. The CDR3 DNA reads as TGTGCCGCGAATCTCTATGGTGGCACTGAAGCTTTCTTT. This sequence encodes CAANLYGGTEAFF.

Only a few counts were recorded for this clone. J is TRBJ2-7 and V is TRBV30, with D possibly being TRBD1 (5 bases). V lost 3 bases and J lost 7, with 19 bases in between. Per the germline V gene, CDR1 is GTSNPN and CDR2 is SVGIG (reference sequence). The CDR3 extends over 14 amino acids. The chain's CDR3 is CAWSVGREIEEQYF. As DNA, the CDR3 is TGTGCCTGGAGCGTGGGCAGGGAAATTGAAGAGCAGTACTTC.

V is TRBV7-9 and J is TRBJ2-7; D possibly uses TRBD1 or TRBD2 (5 bases each). The CDR3 consists of 14 residues. Germline V gives CDR1 SEHNR, CDR2 FQNEAQ (reference sequence). V was clipped by 5 bases and J by 1 base, with 12 bases between them. In nucleotides, the CDR3 is TGTGCCAGCAGCGAACGGGACGGATCCTACGAGCAGTACTTC. It translates to CASSERDGSYEQYF.

The chain recombines TRBV5-4 with TRBJ2-5; 7 nucleotides line up with TRBD1. Germline trimming cut 4 bases from V and 5 bases from J; bases unmatched to any gene: 8. The CDR3 length is 14 residues. Germline CDR1 and CDR2: SGHNT and YYREEE (reference sequence). The CDR3 bases are TGTGCCAGCAGCGCCCCAGGGGGTGAGGAGACCCAGTACTTC. It codes for CASSAPGGEETQYF.

The genes are TRBV9 and TRBJ1-1, with TRBD1 matching over 9 bases. The germline V gene encodes CDR1 SGDLS and CDR2 YYNGEE. V lost 2 bases, J lost 3 bases, and 23 bases stayed unmatched. This CDR3 has 21 amino acids. The CDR3 DNA is TGTGCCAGCAGCGTGGGCCCCCGATGGGACAGGGTGTCTCAAAGGGACACTGAAGCTTTCTTT. It encodes CASSVGPRWDRVSQRDTEAFF.

The V gene is TRBV6-6, the J gene TRBJ2-1; tentative D call: TRBD1 (6 bases). V was shortened by 4 bases and J by 3 bases, with 16 bases between the two germline ends. The CDR3 loop spans 16 amino acids. Per germline, CDR1 MNHNY and CDR2 SVGAGI (reference sequence). CDR3 sequence reads: CASSFNRDTYYNEQFF. The CDR3 DNA follows: TGTGCCAGCAGTTTCAACCGGGACACATACTACAATGAGCAGTTCTTC.

The genes are TRBV7-9 and TRBJ2-7; TRBD2 is a possible D gene (6 bases). This CDR3 comprises 12 residues. The germline gives CDR1 SEHNR, CDR2 FQNEAQ (reference sequence). The V and J ends lost 1 base and 9 bases respectively, with 10 bases between them. The CDR3 DNA is TGTGCCAGCAGCTTAGGCGGGGATGGGCAGTACTTC. This gives the protein CASSLGGDGQYF.

The V call is TRBV27, the J call TRBJ2-7; D not certain. V was pared by 5 bases and J by 3 bases, with 11 bases between. The CDR3 is 13 residues long. The germline V gene has CDR1 MNHEY and CDR2 SMNVEV (reference sequence). The CDR3 spells CASSPLQHYEQYF. CDR3 sequence (DNA): TGTGCCAGCAGTCCCCTGCAGCACTACGAGCAGTACTTC.

This clone was recorded only once. V usage is TRBV11-2 and J usage is TRBJ2-7; perhaps TRBD2 as D (5 bases). CDR1 is SGHAT and CDR2 is FQNNGV in the germline V gene. The CDR3 has 12 residues. Trimming took 5 bases from V and 7 from J, leaving 12 bases between them. DNA for the CDR3: TGTGCCAGCAGCCGACATTTAGCGGAGCAGTACTTC. Translation gives CASSRHLAEQYF.

This chain joins TRBV5-5 and TRBJ2-5; D uncertain. The J call may be incorrect, as the DNA end agrees better with TRBJ2-7. Germline assignment: CDR1 SGHKS and CDR2 YYEKEE (reference sequence). The CDR3 covers 14 residues. The CDR3 region is CASSQDPGTYEQYF. In DNA form, the CDR3 reads TGTGCCAGCAGCCAAGACCCGGGTACCTACGAGCAGTACTTC.

The rearrangement uses TRBV15 and TRBJ2-7, with D hard to call. The V gene lost 4 bases and the J gene lost 0 bases, with 19 bases spanning the gap. CDR1 is LNHNV and CDR2 is YYDKDF in the germline V gene (reference sequence). This CDR3 contains 17 residues. CDR3 region: CATSIPPTRSLSYEQYF. Here the CDR3 DNA reads TGTGCCACCAGCATTCCTCCTACAAGATCCCTCTCCTACGAGCAGTACTTC.

V and J are TRBV7-9 and TRBJ2-1; 9 nucleotides line up with TRBD2. This CDR3 contains 16 residues. V shed 4 bases, J shed 2 bases, and the junction held 6 bases outside the gene matches. In germline, CDR1 is SEHNR, CDR2 FQNEAQ (reference sequence). CDR3 amino acids: CASSYEAGGPYNEQFF. The CDR3, as DNA: TGTGCCAGCAGCTATGAAGCGGGAGGTCCCTACAATGAGCAGTTCTTC.